What follows describes a single TCR beta chain. This sample stems from a study of cytotoxic CD8 clonotypes in ibrutinib-treated CLL. Overall study context: Researchers reported more than nine relapsed/refractory and about 14 treatment-naive patients, 17 of them IGHV unmutated.

TCRdb's table, derived via immunoSEQ multiplex PCR, lists solely in-frame clones and lacks some. This table holds about 30,000 clones, 55% to 65% found once. With 0 bases removed from V and 2 bases from J, the gap between germline ends came to 11 bases. CDR1 and CDR2 (germline): MNHEY, SVGAGI. The CDR3 runs 16 residues. Investigators sourced 1.5 to 2.5 micrograms of genomic DNA from cryopreserved PBMCs for TCR beta libraries. This specimen was PBMCs, taken before ibrutinib treatment. The receptor was derived from a human donor with chronic lymphocytic leukemia. V gene TRBV6-5 combines with J gene TRBJ1-5, with unresolved D. The CDR3 here is CASSYSTFTGNQPQHF. CDR3 DNA sequence: TGTGCCAGCAGTTACTCGACCTTTACCGGCAATCAGCCCCAGCATTTT.